The 31 T cell receptor beta chains reported below all come from one sample, sequenced in a study of regulatory T cells in long-lasting Graves disease. Assembly of TCR beta libraries relied on iRepertoire HTBI primers together with Arm-PCR of CDR3 regions. TCRdb itself ran the multiplex PCR reads through MiXCR, one entry per CDR3 protein. The sample consists of about 430,000 distinct CDR3 sequences, 21% of them appearing once. The time point denotes: persistent/refractory GD, antithyroid drugs over 5 years with positive TRAb. RNA from PBMCs was the source of the TCR library. The sequenced sample was peripheral blood mononuclear cells (PBMCs), obtained when the disease was refractory, from a patient treated with antithyroid drugs. The receptors were sampled from a female donor with Graves disease.

With regard to this clonotype: Since a much larger clone is just one base distant, this may be a read error. J is TRBJ2-7 and V is TRBV27; 10 positions match TRBD2. Per germline, CDR1 MNHEY and CDR2 SMNVEV (reference sequence). The CDR3 loop spans 15 amino acids. CDR3 nucleotide sequence: TGTGCCGGCAGTTTATCTAGCGGGAGTCGGTGGGAGCAGTACTTC. Its translation is CAGSLSSGSRWEQYF.

This clonotype was seen a few times. The V call is TRBV7-9, the J call TRBJ1-2; D is unclear. The CDR3 is 13 amino acids. Germline V lookup: CDR1 SEHNR, CDR2 FQNEAQ (reference sequence). V dropped 5 bases and J dropped 2 bases, with 9 bases sitting between them. Here the CDR3 reads CASSPTENYGYTF. In nucleotides, the CDR3 is TGTGCCAGCAGCCCGACGGAGAACTATGGCTACACCTTC. Complete variable domain (other parts from reference TRBV7-9 and TRBJ1-2): DTGVSQNPRHKITKRGQNVTFRCDPISEHNRLYWYRQTLGQGPEFLTYFQNEAQLEKSRLLSDRFSAERPKGSFSTLEIQRTEQGDSAMYLCASSPTENYGYTFGSGTRLTVV.

About this clonotype: Since a far larger clone is one base different, this is likely a read error. The V call is TRBV11-1, the J call TRBJ2-5, with D unclear. The V end was cut by 1 base, the J end by 3 bases, with 12 bases between. CDR3 size: 15 residues. Germline CDR1 and CDR2: SGHAT and FQDESV (reference sequence). CDR3 amino acids: CASSLVPGLEETQYF. CDR3 DNA: TGTGCCAGCAGCTTAGTCCCTGGGCTAGAAGAGACCCAGTACTTC.

This clonotype was seen only a few times. The V call is TRBV12-3 or TRBV12-4, the J call TRBJ1-3; no firm D call. This CDR3 contains 14 residues. V was clipped by 4 bases and J by 0 bases, with 7 bases between them. DNA of the CDR3: TGTGCCAGCAGTTCCAGTAACTCTGGAAACACCATATATTTT. It codes for CASSSSNSGNTIYF.

A note on this clonotype: A far larger clone is one base from this, pointing to a likely read error. The chain carries TRBV6-2 or TRBV6-3 and TRBJ1-1, with 7 bases lining up with TRBD1. Germline V gene lookup returns CDR1 MNHEY and CDR2 SVGEGT. J gave up 4 bases and V 5 bases, and 16 bases lay outside the gene matches. The CDR3 contains 17 residues. CDR3 sequence (DNA): TGTGCCAGCAGTCACCCCAGGACAGGCCGTTTGGGCACTGAAGCTTTCTTT. Translated, it gives CASSHPRTGRLGTEAFF.

This clonotype was counted ten times or more. The chain joins TRBV20-1 to TRBJ2-7; either TRBD1 or TRBD2 may supply D (5 bases each). The length of the CDR3 is 15 residues. V was pared by 3 bases and J by 1 base, with 16 bases between. Germline V gives CDR1 DFQATT, CDR2 SNEGSKA (reference sequence). Here the CDR3 reads CSASRSEGFSYEQYF. The CDR3 nucleotides are TGCAGTGCTAGCAGAAGTGAGGGGTTTTCCTACGAGCAGTACTTC.

V is TRBV5-4 and J is TRBJ2-5; a possible D gene is TRBD1 (6 bases). Germline CDR1 and CDR2: SGHNT and YYREEE (reference sequence). The CDR3 spans 16 residues. V shed 0 bases and J shed 6 bases, with 18 bases lying between them. CDR3 loop: CASSLEAGQSYQTQYF. The CDR3 DNA is TGTGCCAGCAGCTTGGAGGCCGGACAGAGTTATCAGACCCAGTACTTC.

This clonotype appeared many times. This chain connects TRBV28 to TRBJ2-6, with D unresolved. Germline CDR1 MDHEN, CDR2 SYDVKM. The V and J ends lost 0 bases and 0 bases respectively, with 6 bases between them. There are 16 residues in the CDR3. CDR3 in amino acids: CASSLWDLSGANVLTF. The CDR3 nucleotides read TGTGCCAGCAGTTTATGGGATCTCTCTGGGGCCAACGTCCTGACTTTC.

This clonotype turned up a few times. The chain employs TRBV9 and TRBJ2-5, with D uncertain. Germline lookup yields CDR1 SGDLS and CDR2 YYNGEE. The ends were cut back, 0 bases at V and 3 bases at J, with 6 bases in the middle. This CDR3 has 13 residues. The CDR3 sequence is CASSVASEETQYF. The CDR3 DNA follows: TGTGCCAGCAGCGTAGCTTCGGAAGAGACCCAGTACTTC. The full variable domain, completed using reference TRBV9 and TRBJ2-5, is DSGVTQTPKHLITATGQRVTLRCSPRSGDLSVYWYQQSLDQGLQFLIQYYNGEERAKGNILERFSAQQFPDLHSELNLSSLELGDSALYFCASSVASEETQYFGPGTRLLVL.

The chain joins TRBV4-1 to TRBJ2-3, with D unresolved. The V gene lost 5 bases and the J gene lost 2 bases, with 5 bases spanning the gap. Germline V lookup: CDR1 MGHRA, CDR2 YSYEKL. This CDR3 has 12 amino acids. The CDR3 spells CASSGPTDTQYF. In DNA form, the CDR3 reads TGCGCCAGCAGCGGGCCCACAGATACGCAGTATTTT.

The sample holds many counts of this clonotype. The gene calls are TRBV7-8 and TRBJ1-1; 7 bases fit TRBD1. Germline V gives CDR1 SGHVS, CDR2 FQNEAQ. CDR3 length: 15 residues. V was clipped by 5 bases and J by 1 base; unmatched bases: 7. CDR3 amino acids: CASSKIGTANTEAFF. The CDR3 DNA is TGTGCCAGCAGCAAGATCGGGACAGCGAACACTGAAGCTTTCTTT.

This clonotype was detected ten times or more. This chain uses TRBV7-3 with TRBJ1-1; perhaps TRBD1 as D (6 bases). The CDR3 sequence is 13 residues long. CDR1 and CDR2 from the germline V gene are SGHTA and FQGTGA. With 1 base removed from V and 4 bases from J, the gap between germline ends came to 7 bases. The CDR3 here is CASSLKGGTEAFF. The CDR3 DNA sequence: TGTGCCAGCAGCTTAAAGGGGGGCACTGAAGCTTTCTTT.

This clonotype was found many times. This chain links TRBV2 with TRBJ2-7, with no clear D. Trimming left V 2 bases short and J 6 bases short, with 17 bases between. The germline CDR1 and CDR2 sequences are SNHLY and FYNNEI. The CDR3 sequence is 15 residues long. CDR3 region: CASSESQVNRREQYF. The DNA of the CDR3 is TGTGCCAGCAGTGAAAGCCAGGTAAATCGGCGCGAGCAGTACTTC. The complete variable domain, with remaining parts taken from reference TRBV2 and TRBJ2-7, reads EPEVTQTPSHQVTQMGQEVILRCVPISNHLYFYWYRQILGQKVEFLVSFYNNEISEKSEIFDDQFSVERPDGSNFTLKIRSTKLEDSAMYFCASSESQVNRREQYFGPGTRLTVT.

This clonotype showed up many times. The chain links TRBV2 to TRBJ1-5; D call uncertain. V lost 1 base to trimming and J lost 10 bases, with 11 bases between them. The CDR3 has 13 amino acids. CDR1 is SNHLY, CDR2 FYNNEI, per germline. The CDR3 reads CASSEGTALPQHF. In DNA form, the CDR3 reads TGTGCCAGCAGTGAAGGGACGGCTTTACCCCAGCATTTT.

V and J are TRBV28 and TRBJ2-5, with 10 positions matching TRBD1. The J segment lost 0 bases and the V segment lost 4 bases, leaving 11 bases of the junction unmatched. The germline gives CDR1 MDHEN, CDR2 SYDVKM. CDR3 length: 18 residues. The CDR3 region is CASSSPAGTGVYQETQYF. The CDR3, as DNA: TGTGCCAGCAGTTCCCCTGCCGGGACAGGGGTTTACCAAGAGACCCAGTACTTC.

Notes on this clonotype: This likely traces to a read error, being one base from a far larger clone. The chain recombines TRBV2 with TRBJ2-7; TRBD2 matches 7 bases. The CDR3 covers 15 residues. The germline gives CDR1 SNHLY, CDR2 FYNNEI. Trimming cost V 3 bases and J 4 bases; bases outside gene matches: 9. The CDR3 here is CASSESTSSKYEQYF. The CDR3 nucleotides are TGTGCCAGCAGTGAGTCGACTAGCTCAAAATACGAGCAGTACTTC.

A note on this clonotype: An end of the junction differs from the germline gene, which may be a read error. The chain joins TRBV4-1 to TRBJ1-1; D uncertain. Germline V gene sequence: CDR1 MGHRA, CDR2 YSYEKL. The CDR3 consists of 13 residues. The CDR3 sequence: CASSRTLNTEVFF. The CDR3 bases are TGCGCCAGCAGCCGTACTTTGAACACTGAAGTTTTCTTT.

This clonotype was detected many times. The chain has TRBV28 and TRBJ2-5; 8 positions agree with TRBD2. V trimming: 6 bases; J trimming: 5 bases; junction bases outside the gene matches: 11. Germline-derived CDR1 and CDR2 are MDHEN and SYDVKM. This CDR3 region has 15 residues. CDR3 sequence: CASSPPGGGRETQYF. CDR3 in DNA: TGTGCCAGCAGCCCCCCGGGAGGCGGGAGGGAGACCCAGTACTTC.

This clonotype was counted many times. The CDR3 region is CASSTLVPPSGTNREYYQETQYF. CDR3 nucleotide sequence: TGTGCCAGCAGTACCCTTGTCCCCCCTAGCGGGACTAACCGCGAATACTACCAAGAGACCCAGTACTTC. The chain employs TRBV27 and TRBJ2-5, with 9 bases matching TRBD2. This CDR3 is built from 23 residues. J lost 0 bases, V lost 5 bases, and 28 bases had no gene match. The germline V gene has CDR1 MNHEY and CDR2 SMNVEV (reference sequence).

There are many counts of this clonotype. The chain is built from TRBV12-3 or TRBV12-4 and TRBJ1-2, with a possible D match to TRBD1 (5 bases). V dropped 2 bases and J dropped 8 bases, with 12 bases sitting between them. This CDR3 has 13 residues. The DNA of the CDR3 is TGTGCCAGCAGTTTATGGGGGTCCGGCGGCTACACCTTC. Translation gives CASSLWGSGGYTF.

This clonotype has a count of ten or more. The gene calls are TRBV5-1 and TRBJ2-5; tentatively, D is TRBD2 (6 bases). Germline CDR1 reads SGHRS; CDR2 reads YFSETQ. This CDR3 region has 14 residues. The V and J ends lost 2 bases and 1 base respectively, with 9 bases between them. This CDR3 is CASSFNSGQETQYF. The CDR3 nucleotides read TGCGCCAGCAGCTTTAATAGCGGCCAAGAGACCCAGTACTTC.

This clonotype was observed at least ten times. This chain links TRBV6-1 with TRBJ1-1; 9 bases are shared with TRBD1. This CDR3 is built from 15 residues. V trimming: 3 bases; J trimming: 5 bases; junction bases outside the gene matches: 7. Germline V CDR1 and CDR2: MNHNS, SASEGT. The CDR3 DNA reads TGTGCCAGCAGTGATGTGGGACAGGGAGAGACTGAAGCTTTCTTT. It yields the protein CASSDVGQGETEAFF.

The chain uses TRBV6-2 or TRBV6-3 and TRBJ2-7, with a possible D match to TRBD1 (6 bases). V dropped 0 bases and J dropped 1 base, with 13 bases sitting between them. The CDR3 is 16 residues long. Germline V lookup: CDR1 MNHEY, CDR2 SVGEGT. DNA for the CDR3: TGTGCCAGCAGTTACTCGATAGGGGGTACTTCCTACGAGCAGTACTTC. As protein: CASSYSIGGTSYEQYF.

The chain is built from TRBV28 and TRBJ1-2, with TRBD1 as a possible D gene (5 bases). From germline, CDR1 is MDHEN and CDR2 SYDVKM. This CDR3 is built from 11 residues. Trimming took off 3 bases at V and 8 bases at J, with 7 bases between the two ends. The CDR3 nucleotides read TGTGCCAGCAGTTTCACAGGAGGCTACACCTTC. Translation: CASSFTGGYTF.

The sample holds many counts of this clonotype. The genes are TRBV24-1 and TRBJ1-5; the D gene is possibly TRBD1 (5 bases). Germline lookup yields CDR1 KGHDR and CDR2 SFDVKD. The CDR3 spans 14 residues. V was pared by 3 bases and J by 3 bases, with 8 bases between. For the CDR3, the DNA is TGTGCCACCAGTGATGGAGGGGACAATCAGCCCCAGCATTTT. Its protein product is CATSDGGDNQPQHF.

This clonotype has ten or more counts. The chain couples TRBV10-3 to TRBJ1-2, with D unclear. The CDR3 length is 13 residues. V was pared by 2 bases and J by 6 bases, with 10 bases between. Germline V lookup: CDR1 ENHRY, CDR2 SYGVKD. The CDR3 DNA follows: TGTGCCATCAGTGAGGTGGCCCTTGATGGCTACACCTTC. It encodes CAISEVALDGYTF.

In this sample, this clonotype turned up many times. The genes are TRBV28 and TRBJ2-7, with D maybe TRBD1 (6 bases). Trimming stripped 6 bases from V and 4 bases from J, with 13 bases between. This CDR3 has 13 residues. Germline loops: CDR1 MDHEN, CDR2 SYDVKM. CDR3 sequence: CASRMGAGYEQYF. As DNA, the CDR3 is TGTGCCAGCAGGATGGGGGCTGGGTACGAGCAGTACTTC.

Ten or more counts support this clonotype. V usage is TRBV13 and J usage is TRBJ1-2; D uncertain. Looked up from germline, CDR1 is PRHDT and CDR2 is FYEKMQ (reference sequence). The CDR3 runs 15 residues. V was pared by 4 bases and J by 1 base, with 13 bases between. CDR3 nucleotide sequence: TGTGCCAGCAGCTCCCTAGAAACGATTAACTATGGCTACACCTTC. The encoded protein is CASSSLETINYGYTF. Looking up the rest from reference TRBV13 and TRBJ1-2 gives the full variable domain: AAGVIQSPRHLIKEKRETATLKCYPIPRHDTVYWYQQGPGQDPQFLISFYEKMQSDKGSIPDRFSAQQFSDYHSELNMSSLELGDSALYFCASSSLETINYGYTFGSGTRLTVV.

This clonotype was observed a handful of times. V and J are TRBV7-8 and TRBJ2-3; weak D call: TRBD1 (5 bases). Trimming left V 5 bases short and J 0 bases short, with 30 bases between. The CDR3 has 21 amino acids. Germline V gene data show CDR1 as SGHVS and CDR2 as FQNEAQ. DNA for the CDR3: TGTGCCAGCAGCCAGCCGCGACAGACGGCTGAAGAGGTCTTTAGCACAGATACGCAGTATTTT. Encoded protein: CASSQPRQTAEEVFSTDTQYF.

The J gene is TRBJ2-7, the V gene TRBV12-3 or TRBV12-4; D unclear. The last part of the DNA fits TRBJ2-1 better; the J call may be wrong. CDR3 length: 11 amino acids. For the CDR3, the DNA is TGTGCCAGCAGTTTAACGGCTGAGCAGTTCTTC. Residues: CASSLTAEQFF.

This clonotype was recorded at least ten times. The J gene is TRBJ2-7, the V gene TRBV28; D is perhaps TRBD2 (5 bases). The CDR3 runs to 14 residues. V was pared by 5 bases and J by 9 bases, with 20 bases between. CDR1 and CDR2 from the germline V gene are MDHEN and SYDVKM. Here the CDR3 DNA reads TGTGCCAGCAGTGTCAGGACCCCGGAGGAGGCGCAGTACTTC. Its protein product is CASSVRTPEEAQYF.